Below, one T cell receptor (beta chain) is given with its context. This specimen belongs to a study of blood T cell repertoires in COVID-19. The wider study: The samples span acute and convalescent COVID-19 from the United States, Italy and Spain. PBMCs, B-cell-depleted T cells, or T cells were the source of the cDNA or gDNA that made up the material.

Germline lookup yields CDR1 KGHSH and CDR2 LQKENI. V was clipped by 0 bases and J by 2 bases, with 12 bases between them. This CDR3 region has 16 residues. In the original workflow: Counts of nucleated cells, estimated from reference gene primer amplification, were obtained. TCRdb's copy holds only in-frame clones and misses some; the assay was immunoSEQ multiplex PCR. Clone size and V and J calls were adopted from that table, with D and trimming inferred from the DNA. The sample holds 250,000 or so clones, more than 75% seen once. This TCR came from a woman aged 40 to 49 who had recovered from COVID-19. V usage is TRBV18 and J usage is TRBJ2-3; TRBD1 is a possible D gene (5 bases). The sample comprised peripheral blood. The chain's CDR3 is CASSPPQATSTDTQYF. The CDR3 DNA reads as TGTGCCAGCTCACCACCACAGGCTACCTCCACAGATACGCAGTATTTT.